The T cell receptor beta chain under discussion was sequenced for a study of shared clonotypes between healthy human individuals (dated by TCRdb to 2018 to 2021). About the full investigation: A couple of women and a few men aged 18 to 49 years were included in the cohort. Per donor, three plates each were used for CD4 naive and CD4 memory, two for CD8 naive, and one for CD8 memory. Different laboratories and diverse techniques were used to prepare libraries and sequence TCR repertoires, to increase sequencing depth and limit assay-specific biases. The study deeply sequenced blood TCR repertoires of about 5 healthy adults to estimate repertoire size and the extent of clonotype sharing between individuals. Per donor, leukapheresis produced somewhere between about 0.94 and 9.5 billion PBMCs. Overall study outcomes, separate from this receptor: Estimated clonotype richness was generally larger for naive than for memory subsets. About 5% of naive CD4, 3.5% of naive CD8, about 2.1% of memory CD4, and approximately 0.39% of memory CD8 clonotypes were shared across several donors. Rarefaction of sorted-subset datasets indicated incomplete sequencing despite the large sequencing depth. Compared with non-shared clonotypes, the clonotypes found in all four sorted-subset donors had higher generation probabilities. Based on pairwise subsampling, the degree of clonotype sharing among donors was expected to be affected by sequencing depth. Sampling was limited to blood, and TCR repertoires in tissue likely differ from TCR repertoires in blood. Because the study included a small number of donors, the genetic and exposure-history diversity represented was limited.

Using the deep immunoSEQ assay, TCR CDR3 regions were amplified from genomic DNA by multiplex PCR. Extracted genomic DNA from each cell subset was distributed evenly across all wells of several immunoSEQ 96-well plates, and each plate was treated as a replicate. For sorted subsets, roughly 0.2 ug genomic DNA, equal to 30,000 or so T cell genomes, was loaded into each replicate PCR. The purified libraries were quantified using a Qubit 3.0 fluorometer, sized with a Bioanalyzer 2100, and then quantified again using the KAPA Library Quantification kit. A separate single-read 150-cycle Illumina NextSeq 550 flow cell was used to sequence each immunoSEQ 96-well plate. Regarding the original processing steps: Because the immunoSEQ output held only junctional sequences and lacked quality scores, the filtering could not match the filtering applied to full-length reads. Sequences were annotated with PyIR, a Python wrapper for IgBLAST v1.9, using IMGT germline references to assign V/J genes and CDR3. Reads with weak V/J assignments (E-value above 1e-6), missing CDR3, stop codons, out-of-frame junctions, or ambiguous translated residues were removed. V3J clonotypes were defined as sequences sharing an identical inferred V gene, J gene, and CDR3 amino acid sequence. To compute the percentage overlap between repertoires, the number of shared unique clonotypes was divided by the size of the smaller repertoire. RTK rarefaction, the Chao1 estimator, and Recon v2.1 estimates of unobserved clonotypes were used to assess repertoire richness. For all TCRbeta clonotypes obtained by the gDNA method from several donors, generation probabilities were computed with OLGA. Not all clones reach the TCRdb copy of this immuneACCESS table, which keeps in-frame sequences only. Checked studies attribute under half of the gap to unresolved V genes and leave the rest unexplained. That table furnishes V, J and clone size, whereas the DNA furnished D and trimming. This sample has about 820,000 clones in its table, and 85% to 95% of those were observed once. The biggest ten clones account for approximately 25% of the sample.

CD8 naive samples were obtained by positive selection for CCR7 among CD45RO-negative cells, yielding a CD45RA+CCR7+ population from which TemRA cells were excluded. Donors were healthy HIV-negative adults with no recently reported acute infections or vaccinations. Every donor was a Caucasian adult residing in Nashville, Tennessee, USA. Blood was obtained by leukapheresis, after which PBMCs were separated by Ficoll-Histopaque density gradient centrifugation and cryopreserved in liquid nitrogen vapor phase. Analytical flow cytometry was used to check the purity and quantity of every magnetically sorted T cell population. Genomic DNA was isolated from every sorted fraction and measured by UV absorbance on a Nanodrop 2000c. The sample holds a few counts of this clone. What antigen it recognizes has not been identified. Base qualities are not provided; no much larger clone lies one nucleotide away. As encoded in the germline V gene, CDR1 is SGHTS while CDR2 is YDEGEE. The CDR3 runs 13 residues from the cysteine to the phenylalanine. Only the CDR3 portion is preserved as DNA: 39 bases, with reading frame beginning at the first base. V is shortened by 2 bases, J by 7 bases, and the region joining them spans 10 bases.

This clonotype was obtained from a man aged 25-45 years in good health. The V gene is TRBV5-8 and the J gene is TRBJ1-5; TRBD1 might be the D gene, on 5 matching bases. Sequencing input: naive CD8+ T cells sorted from blood. Sample cell subset or site, as interpreted from the label and publication: CD45RA+CCR7+. The DNA is TGTGCCAGCAGCTTCGGGGGTGACCAGCCCCAGCATTTT. It encodes CASSFGGDQPQHF.